The 30 T cell receptor beta chains reported below all come from one sample, sequenced in a study of metastatic and nonmetastatic thyroid tumors. Every patient underwent thyroid surgery untreated. TCRdb called clones again from the PCR reads with MiXCR. The repertoire consists of more than 20,000 clones, with 10% to 15% occurring once and the leading ten covering 4% to 6%. Sequenced sample: blood. The receptor set was obtained from a female donor with papillary thyroid cancer or a benign thyroid nodule (not recorded which). Some clones in this sample may be carry-over from other donors' samples.

This clone was observed many times. This rearrangement joins TRBV4-1 to TRBJ1-2, with TRBD1 identical over 10 bases. Germline V gene lookup returns CDR1 MGHRA and CDR2 YSYEKL. Trimming took 3 bases from V and 4 from J; bases not matched to a gene: 8. There are 16 residues in the CDR3. CDR3 loop: CASSHQGTGVGYGYTF. The CDR3 DNA is TGCGCCAGCAGCCATCAAGGGACAGGGGTGGGCTATGGCTACACCTTC.

Ten or more counts support this clone. The same CDR3 arises from other DNA sequences in this sample as well. The gene calls are TRBV6-5 and TRBJ2-1, with 8 bases lining up with TRBD2. The germline V gene encodes CDR1 MNHEY and CDR2 SVGAGI. The length of the CDR3 is 16 residues. With V trimmed by 2 bases and J by 5 bases, 8 bases remained unmatched. CDR3 DNA sequence: TGTGCCAGCAGTTACGCCGGGACTAGACCAAACAATGAGCAGTTCTTC. Translation gives CASSYAGTRPNNEQFF.

This clone was seen repeatedly, ten times or more. Relative to the germline gene, one junction end is altered; a read error may explain this. CDR3 amino acids: CASSEARLSRGPF. The DNA of the CDR3 is TGTGCCAGCAGTGAAGCGCGCCTTTCTAGGGGACCCTTC. The chain employs TRBV6-1 and TRBJ1-2; maybe TRBD1 (5 bases). The germline CDR1 and CDR2 sequences are MNHNS and SASEGT. The CDR3 spans 13 residues.

V is TRBV4-2 and J is TRBJ1-2, with a weak D call TRBD1 (5 bases). The CDR3 spans 16 residues. Trimming pared 0 bases from V and 7 bases from J, leaving 18 bases between. The germline V gene has CDR1 LGHNA and CDR2 YNFKEQ. The CDR3 coding sequence is TGTGCCAGCAGCCAAGATCGCGCCAGGGTGTTAAGTGGCTACACCTTC. Translating gives CASSQDRARVLSGYTF.

This clone has a count of ten or more. The chain employs TRBV7-7 and TRBJ2-2, with 9 bases aligning to TRBD1. The germline V gene has CDR1 SSHAT and CDR2 FNYEAQ (reference sequence). CDR3 size: 15 residues. Germline trimming cut 5 bases from V and 5 bases from J; bases unmatched to any gene: 6. CDR3 in amino acids: CASSLGTGPTGELFF. CDR3 sequence (DNA): TGTGCCAGCAGCCTAGGGACAGGGCCGACCGGGGAGCTGTTTTTT.

In this sample, this clone turned up many times. The chain has TRBV9 and TRBJ1-2; D gene unclear. V was cut by 3 bases and J by 4 bases, with 10 bases left in between. The germline CDR1 and CDR2 sequences are SGDLS and YYNGEE. There are 13 residues in the CDR3. DNA for the CDR3: TGTGCCAGCAGCGATGGACGGAGCTATGGCTACACCTTC. Protein sequence: CASSDGRSYGYTF.

This clone was picked up many times. J is TRBJ2-1 and V is TRBV28; unclear D gene. Per the germline V gene, CDR1 is MDHEN and CDR2 is SYDVKM. Trimming left V 10 bases short and J 2 bases short, with 6 bases between. CDR3 size: 11 residues. The CDR3 DNA sequence: TGTGCCACTGGGACCTACAATGAGCAGTTCTTC. This gives the protein CATGTYNEQFF.

This clone was seen at least ten times. This chain uses TRBV11-2 with TRBJ1-1, with TRBD1 matching 10 bases. CDR3 length equals 15 residues. Trimming cost V 6 bases and J 8 bases; bases outside gene matches: 12. CDR1 is SGHAT, CDR2 FQNNGV, per germline. CDR3 sequence: CASRDLPGQGTEAFF. DNA of the CDR3: TGTGCCAGCAGAGATCTCCCGGGACAGGGGACCGAAGCTTTCTTT.

A note on this clone: The junction differs from germline at one of its ends, possibly a read error. The chain combines TRBV11-2 with TRBJ2-7; D is perhaps TRBD1 (5 bases). Germline loops: CDR1 SGHAT, CDR2 FQNNGV. CDR3 length: 15 amino acids. The CDR3, as DNA: TGTGCCAGCAGCTTAGAATCCCAGGGTATGTACGTGCAGTACTTC. This encodes CASSLESQGMYVQYF.

This clone was recorded many times. This sequence joins TRBV5-1 and TRBJ2-3, with 8 bases lining up with TRBD1. CDR3 length: 17 residues. Looked up from germline, CDR1 is SGHRS and CDR2 is YFSETQ. The V and J ends lost 2 bases and 1 base, in that order; junction bases with no gene match: 9. In DNA, the CDR3 is TGCGCCAGCAGCTTAATAGTTGGACAGGGAGGCACAGATACGCAGTATTTT. Amino acids: CASSLIVGQGGTDTQYF.

Worth noting for this clone: This sample includes further DNA sequences coding for the same CDR3. The V and J genes are TRBV18 and TRBJ2-7, with D hard to call. V lost 2 bases, J lost 4 bases, and 6 bases lay in between. The CDR3 consists of 12 residues. Germline values: CDR1 KGHSH, CDR2 LQKENI. CDR3 in amino acids: CASSPVSYEQYF. DNA for the CDR3: TGTGCCAGCTCACCAGTTAGTTACGAGCAGTACTTC.

This clone has at least ten counts. V gene TRBV25-1 combines with J gene TRBJ2-5; D gene uncertain. V gave up 3 bases and J gave up 2 bases, with 13 bases separating them. CDR3 length: 15 residues. The V gene's germline CDR1 is MGHDK and CDR2 SYGVNS. The CDR3 DNA sequence: TGTGCCAGCAGTGACGAACGGGCCTTACAAGAGACCCAGTACTTC. Translated: CASSDERALQETQYF.

This clone was observed many times. V and J are TRBV5-1 and TRBJ2-3, with D possibly being TRBD1 (5 bases). Trimming removed 5 bases at V and 0 bases at J, with 7 bases between. The length of the CDR3 is 13 residues. The germline CDR1 and CDR2 sequences are SGHRS and YFSETQ. The CDR3: CASSRTSTDTQYF. For the CDR3, the DNA is TGCGCCAGCAGTAGGACAAGCACAGATACGCAGTATTTT. Variable domain in full (rest from reference TRBV5-1 and TRBJ2-3): KAGVTQTPRYLIKTRGQQVTLSCSPISGHRSVSWYQQTPGQGLQFLFEYFSETQRNKGNFPGRFSGRQFSNSRSEMNVSTLELGDSALYLCASSRTSTDTQYFGPGTRLTVL.

This clone was observed at least ten times. The chain employs TRBV27 and TRBJ2-3, with unresolved D. Germline V gene lookup returns CDR1 MNHEY and CDR2 SMNVEV (reference sequence). CDR3 length: 14 residues. V was trimmed by 3 bases and J by 0 bases, leaving 7 bases between them. CDR3 amino acids: CASSFQASTDTQYF. CDR3 nucleotides: TGTGCCAGCAGTTTCCAGGCTAGCACAGATACGCAGTATTTT.

The sample holds many counts of this clone. This chain joins TRBV10-2 and TRBJ2-2; 8 bases are shared with TRBD2. The CDR3 is 15 amino acids. CDR1 is WSHSY and CDR2 is SAAADI in the germline V gene. The J segment lost 6 bases and the V segment lost 6 bases, leaving 9 bases of the junction unmatched. CDR3 sequence (DNA): TGCGCCAGCAGGCCCGGGACTAGTGACGCCGGGGAGCTGTTTTTT. The encoded protein is CASRPGTSDAGELFF.

This clone is labeled as medium-sized. The CDR3 sequence is CSARDRGTGFFDEQFF. CDR3 DNA sequence: TGCAGTGCTAGAGATCGGGGGACAGGGTTTTTCGATGAGCAGTTCTTC. J is TRBJ2-1 and V is TRBV20-1; 9 bases fit TRBD1. This CDR3 is 16 amino acids long. With V trimmed by 0 bases and J by 8 bases, 11 bases remained unmatched. The germline CDR1 and CDR2 sequences are DFQATT and SNEGSKA (reference sequence).

At least ten counts were recorded for this clone. The rearrangement links TRBV28 to TRBJ1-2, with D unclear. This CDR3 has 11 residues. Germline loops: CDR1 MDHEN, CDR2 SYDVKM. V shed 5 bases and J shed 1 base, with 2 bases lying between them. CDR3 sequence reads: CASSGNYGYTF. CDR3 nucleotide sequence: TGTGCCAGCAGTGGTAACTATGGCTACACCTTC.

This clone was found many times. The rearrangement uses TRBV6-1 and TRBJ2-3, with no clear D. CDR1 is MNHNS, CDR2 SASEGT, per germline. V shed 5 bases and J shed 2 bases, with 2 bases lying between them. CDR3 length: 11 amino acids. This chain's CDR3 is CASSNTDTQYF. CDR3 DNA sequence: TGTGCCAGCAGTAACACAGATACGCAGTATTTT.

This clone was counted at least ten times. In nucleotides, the CDR3 is TGCAGCGGCAAGTTGGGCTACGAGCAGTACTTC. This encodes CSGKLGYEQYF. V usage is TRBV29-1 and J usage is TRBJ2-7; no clear D gene. The CDR3 is 11 residues long. CDR1 is SQVTM, CDR2 ANQGSEA, per germline. Trimming left V 7 bases short and J 3 bases short, with 10 bases between.

Many counts were recorded for this clone. This chain joins TRBV18 and TRBJ2-2; possible D gene TRBD1, 6 bases. Trimming removed 1 base at V and 1 base at J, with 7 bases between. The CDR3 extends over 15 amino acids. Germline loops: CDR1 KGHSH, CDR2 LQKENI. In DNA form, the CDR3 reads TGTGCCAGCTCACCACGGACAGAGAACACCGGGGAGCTGTTTTTT. Residues: CASSPRTENTGELFF.

By frequency in the sample, this clone is medium-sized (0.01 to 0.1%). J is TRBJ1-2 and V is TRBV11-2; D is undetermined. In germline, CDR1 is SGHAT, CDR2 FQNNGV. The V and J ends lost 5 bases and 5 bases respectively, with 12 bases between them. This CDR3 has 13 amino acids. This chain's CDR3 is CASSPKQQYGYTF. DNA for the CDR3: TGTGCCAGCAGCCCGAAACAGCAATATGGCTACACCTTC. Full variable domain (rest looked up from reference TRBV11-2 and TRBJ1-2): EAGVAQSPRYKIIEKRQSVAFWCNPISGHATLYWYQQILGQGPKLLIQFQNNGVVDDSQLPKDRFSAERLKGVDSTLKIQPAKLEDSAVYLCASSPKQQYGYTFGSGTRLTVV.

This clone was detected many times. The chain couples TRBV3-1 to TRBJ2-4, with TRBD2 matching 8 bases. CDR3 length: 16 amino acids. The V gene's germline CDR1 is LGHDT and CDR2 YNNKEL (reference sequence). With V trimmed by 3 bases and J by 8 bases, 12 bases remained unmatched. CDR3 sequence: CASSHRVGGRRDIQYF. CDR3 nucleotide sequence: TGTGCCAGCAGCCATCGAGTAGGCGGGAGGAGGGACATTCAGTACTTC.

This clone was seen ten or more times. The J gene is TRBJ1-2, the V gene TRBV6-1; no clear D gene. The V and J ends lost 6 bases and 5 bases respectively, with 10 bases between them. The CDR3 has 12 residues. CDR1 and CDR2 (germline): MNHNS, SASEGT. The CDR3 sequence: CASRRQNYGYTF. The DNA for the CDR3 is TGTGCCAGCAGGCGGCAGAATTATGGCTACACCTTC.

This clone occurred many times. The chain carries TRBV7-2 and TRBJ1-5; D unclear. With 5 bases removed from V and 4 bases from J, the gap between germline ends came to 12 bases. CDR1 and CDR2 from the germline V gene are SGHTA and FQGNSA. The CDR3 is made up of 14 amino acids. The CDR3 nucleotides are TGTGCCAGCAGCGCCTCTACTAGAAATCAGCCCCAGCATTTT. Residues: CASSASTRNQPQHF.

This clone occurred many times. The chain employs TRBV7-9 and TRBJ1-1; TRBD1 aligns across 12 bases. This CDR3 has 15 residues. The germline CDR1 and CDR2 sequences are SEHNR and FQNEAQ (reference sequence). Trimming cost V 6 bases and J 4 bases; bases outside gene matches: 6. Here the CDR3 reads CASRAGTGGPTEAFF. CDR3 coding DNA: TGTGCCAGCAGGGCCGGGACAGGGGGCCCCACTGAAGCTTTCTTT.

This clone showed up many times. The chain carries TRBV6-6 and TRBJ1-2; no reliable D call. The germline V gene has CDR1 MNHNY and CDR2 SVGAGI (reference sequence). V was pared by 0 bases and J by 4 bases, with 9 bases between. The CDR3 loop spans 14 amino acids. CDR3 loop: CASSYSTGIYGYTF. DNA for the CDR3: TGTGCCAGCAGTTACTCGACGGGGATCTATGGCTACACCTTC.

This clone was observed at least ten times. This chain joins TRBV3-1 and TRBJ2-2; TRBD2 matches 9 bases. With 1 base clipped from V and 7 bases from J, the junction kept 4 bases outside the gene matches. Germline V gene lookup returns CDR1 LGHDT and CDR2 YNNKEL (reference sequence). There are 15 residues in the CDR3. CDR3 sequence (DNA): TGTGCCAGCAGCCAAGTGGGGACTAGCAACGGGGAGCTGTTTTTT. Translating it yields CASSQVGTSNGELFF.

This clone was observed many times. The chain employs TRBV18 and TRBJ2-3; 11 bases agree with TRBD2. The CDR3 consists of 16 residues. Per the germline V gene, CDR1 is KGHSH and CDR2 is LQKENI. J gave up 3 bases and V 7 bases, and 9 bases lay outside the gene matches. The CDR3 spells CASLVGTSGPTDTQYF. The CDR3 coding sequence is TGTGCCAGCTTAGTCGGGACTAGCGGTCCAACAGATACGCAGTATTTT.

This clone was detected many times. The CDR3 DNA follows: TGCGCCAGCAGCCAAGCGGGCACGGGGGCAACTAATGAAAAACTGTTTTTT. It yields the protein CASSQAGTGATNEKLFF. V gene TRBV4-1 combines with J gene TRBJ1-4, with a weak D call TRBD1 (5 bases). The V and J ends lost 1 base and 0 bases respectively, with 12 bases between them. CDR1 is MGHRA, CDR2 YSYEKL, per germline. The CDR3 is 17 amino acids.

This clone was observed many times. The chain recombines TRBV6-6 with TRBJ1-4, with D perhaps TRBD1 (6 bases). Germline V gene data show CDR1 as MNHNY and CDR2 as SVGAGI (reference sequence). The length of the CDR3 is 16 residues. V shed 0 bases and J shed 0 bases, with 8 bases lying between them. Here the CDR3 DNA reads TGTGCCAGCAGTTACTCGAGGGGGGCAACTAATGAAAAACTGTTTTTT. Its translation is CASSYSRGATNEKLFF.